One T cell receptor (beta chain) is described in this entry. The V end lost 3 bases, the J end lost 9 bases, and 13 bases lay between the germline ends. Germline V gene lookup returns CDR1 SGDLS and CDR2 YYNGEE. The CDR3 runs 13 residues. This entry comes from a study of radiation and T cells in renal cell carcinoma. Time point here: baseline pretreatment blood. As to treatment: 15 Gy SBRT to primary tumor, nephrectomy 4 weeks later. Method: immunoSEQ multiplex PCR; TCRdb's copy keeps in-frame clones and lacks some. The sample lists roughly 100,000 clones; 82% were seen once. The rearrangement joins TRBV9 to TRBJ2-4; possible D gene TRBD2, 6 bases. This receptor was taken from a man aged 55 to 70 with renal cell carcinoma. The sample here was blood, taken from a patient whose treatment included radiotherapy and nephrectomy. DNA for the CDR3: TGTGCCAGCAGCGAAAGACTCGGGAGCATTCAGTACTTC. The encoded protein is CASSERLGSIQYF.